Each of the 11 T cell receptor beta chains below was sequenced from the same sample in a study of T cells after yellow fever vaccination. TCRdb passed the 5' RACE reads through MiXCR, listing each CDR3 protein once. The sample lists some 340,000 distinct CDR3 sequences; over 4% were seen once. Here the sequenced sample was PBMCs, taken 5 days after the yellow fever booster vaccination. The receptors come from a man aged 18-30 years who received the YFV17D yellow fever vaccine.

The chain has TRBV7-2 and TRBJ1-1; D is uncertain. Germline CDR1 reads SGHTA; CDR2 reads FQGNSA. The CDR3 extends over 17 amino acids. V lost 1 base and J lost 0, with 15 bases in between. The DNA of the CDR3 is TGTGCCAGCAGCTTAGAAGGGTCAGGAAGGATGAACACTGAAGCTTTCTTT. Amino acids: CASSLEGSGRMNTEAFF.

This clonotype was counted a few times. V and J are TRBV29-1 and TRBJ1-3; the D is unclear. Germline CDR1 reads SQVTM; CDR2 reads ANQGSEA. V was cut by 4 bases and J by 0 bases, with 7 bases left in between. The CDR3 sequence is 13 residues long. CDR3 amino acids: CSVAWDSGNTIYF. The CDR3 coding sequence is TGCAGCGTTGCATGGGACTCTGGAAACACCATATATTTT.

This clonotype was counted many times. The chain combines TRBV11-2 with TRBJ1-2; no clear D gene. This CDR3 has 13 amino acids. V shed 1 base and J shed 6 bases, with 9 bases lying between them. Germline-derived CDR1 and CDR2 are SGHAT and FQNNGV. The CDR3 DNA reads TGTGCCAGCAGCTTAGGAGCTTGGGATGGCTACACCTTC. Its protein product is CASSLGAWDGYTF.

The genes are TRBV25-1 and TRBJ1-2, with 10 bases aligning to TRBD1. Germline lookup yields CDR1 MGHDK and CDR2 SYGVNS. There are 16 residues in the CDR3. Losses at the gene ends were 3 bases for V and 3 bases for J; bases not matched to a gene: 7. The CDR3 DNA is TGTGCCAGCAGTGAGGGCCCCGGGACAGGGGACTATGGCTACACCTTC. This gives the protein CASSEGPGTGDYGYTF.

The sample holds a few counts of this clonotype. J is TRBJ2-1 and V is TRBV9; D remains ambiguous. The CDR3 loop spans 15 amino acids. Germline V gene lookup returns CDR1 SGDLS and CDR2 YYNGEE. Trimming stripped 0 bases from V and 4 bases from J, with 11 bases between. CDR3: CASSVVPSPYNEQFF. CDR3 in DNA: TGTGCCAGCAGCGTAGTCCCCTCTCCGTACAATGAGCAGTTCTTC.

In its sample, this clonotype was seen many times. This chain uses TRBV7-8 with TRBJ2-7, with a tentative D call TRBD2 (5 bases). The V gene's germline CDR1 is SGHVS and CDR2 FQNEAQ. The V and J ends lost 0 bases and 8 bases respectively, with 14 bases between them. The CDR3 is 14 amino acids. The CDR3 is CASSLAEVGRKQYF. For the CDR3, the DNA is TGTGCCAGCAGCTTAGCGGAAGTTGGGAGAAAGCAGTACTTC. The variable domain in full, with the rest retrieved from reference TRBV7-8 and TRBJ2-7, is GAGVSQSPRYKVAKRGQDVALRCDPISGHVSLFWYQQALGQGPEFLTYFQNEAQLDKSGLPSDRFFAERPEGSVSTLKIQRTQQEDSAVYLCASSLAEVGRKQYFGPGTRLTVT.

This clonotype occurred a few times. V usage is TRBV15 and J usage is TRBJ2-1, with a tentative D call TRBD1 (5 bases). V was shortened by 2 bases and J by 5 bases, with 7 bases between the two germline ends. CDR3 length equals 13 residues. Germline lookup yields CDR1 LNHNV and CDR2 YYDKDF (reference sequence). The CDR3, as DNA: TGTGCCACCAGCAGACAGGGTCACAATGAGCAGTTCTTC. Amino acids: CATSRQGHNEQFF.

This clonotype came up many times. V gene TRBV10-3 combines with J gene TRBJ2-2; D remains ambiguous. The CDR3 spans 15 residues. The V gene lost 11 bases and the J gene lost 1 base, with 17 bases spanning the gap. Looked up from germline, CDR1 is ENHRY and CDR2 is SYGVKD. CDR3 DNA: TGTGCCTCAACCCCATACGGAAAGAACACCGGGGAGCTGTTTTTT. It translates to CASTPYGKNTGELFF.

The V call is TRBV10-1, the J call TRBJ2-3, with 7 bases lining up with TRBD1. The trim removed 0 bases at V and 0 bases at J, leaving 3 bases unmatched. The CDR3 totals 16 residues. From germline, CDR1 is WNHNN and CDR2 SYGVQD (reference sequence). CDR3 amino acids: CASSESSRGSTDTQYF. CDR3 nucleotides: TGCGCCAGCAGTGAGTCGAGCAGGGGGAGCACAGATACGCAGTATTTT.

This clonotype has a handful of counts. This chain links TRBV5-5 with TRBJ1-1; 9 bases are shared with TRBD1. The V segment lost 5 bases and the J segment 2 bases; nucleotides outside the gene matches: 4. Germline-derived CDR1 and CDR2 are SGHKS and YYEKEE (reference sequence). The CDR3 spans 14 residues. CDR3 DNA sequence: TGTGCCAGCAGGGGACAGGGACTCAACACTGAAGCTTTCTTT. It yields the protein CASRGQGLNTEAFF. Full variable domain (rest looked up from reference TRBV5-5 and TRBJ1-1): DAGVTQSPTHLIKTRGQQVTLRCSPISGHKSVSWYQQVLGQGPQFIFQYYEKEERGRGNFPDRFSARQFPNYSSELNVNALLLGDSALYLCASRGQGLNTEAFFGQGTRLTVV.

CDR3: CASSPRMGFMGHPYEQYF. The CDR3 nucleotides read TGTGCCAGCAGCCCTCGTATGGGGTTCATGGGACATCCCTACGAGCAGTACTTC. J is TRBJ2-7 and V is TRBV6-5; D may be TRBD1 (6 bases). CDR1 is MNHEY and CDR2 is SVGAGI in the germline V gene. This CDR3 has 18 residues. The V and J ends lost 6 bases and 2 bases respectively, with 26 bases between them.